Listed here are 16 T cell receptor beta chains from one sample, sequenced in a study of cytomegalovirus exposure and HLA in healthy donors. Primers for the PCR totalled 60 Vbeta and 13 Jbeta. The repertoire was sequenced with immunoSEQ multiplex PCR; TCRdb's copy has only in-frame clones and lacks some. This sample has roughly 150,000 clones; over 80% occur once, and the top ten carry 1.5%. The sequenced sample was PBMCs. Every receptor here comes from a girl aged 5 to 17 in good health and CMV-seropositive.

The genes are TRBV28 and TRBJ2-7; no clear D gene. This CDR3 spans 14 amino acids. The germline V gene has CDR1 MDHEN and CDR2 SYDVKM. The V end lost 3 bases, the J end lost 5 bases, and 14 bases lay between the germline ends. CDR3 sequence reads: CASSFDGFTHEQYF. CDR3 sequence (DNA): TGTGCCAGCAGTTTTGATGGCTTCACCCACGAGCAGTACTTC.

J is TRBJ1-5 and V is TRBV30; the match to TRBD1 covers 7 bases. The CDR3 runs to 13 residues. Germline loops: CDR1 GTSNPN, CDR2 SVGIG (reference sequence). Trimming cost V 4 bases and J 2 bases; bases outside gene matches: 2. CDR3 coding DNA: TGTGCCTGGAATACAGGGGGCAATCAGCCCCAGCATTTT. Its translation: CAWNTGGNQPQHF.

The V and J genes are TRBV28 and TRBJ2-5; weak D call: TRBD2 (7 bases). The CDR3 has 14 residues. Germline lookup yields CDR1 MDHEN and CDR2 SYDVKM. V was cut by 10 bases and J by 4 bases, with 19 bases left in between. CDR3 protein: CAIGGGGRRETQYF. CDR3 DNA: TGTGCCATCGGAGGGGGGGGAAGGCGAGAGACCCAGTACTTC. Supplemented by reference TRBV28 and TRBJ2-5, the full variable domain reads DVKVTQSSRYLVKRTGEKVFLECVQDMDHENMFWYRQDPGLGLRLIYFSYDVKMKEKGDIPEGYSVSREKKERFSLILESASTNQTSMYLCAIGGGGRRETQYFGPGTRLLVL.

A few counts support this clone. The V call is TRBV6-5, the J call TRBJ2-4; D may be TRBD1 (5 bases). Germline CDR1 reads MNHEY; CDR2 reads SVGAGI. The CDR3 is made up of 15 amino acids. V was clipped by 6 bases and J by 4 bases, with 16 bases between them. CDR3 sequence: CASSPLSRAKNIQYF. Here the CDR3 DNA reads TGTGCCAGCAGCCCTTTGAGCAGGGCGAAAAACATTCAGTACTTC.

The chain has TRBV5-1 and TRBJ1-1; D possibly corresponds to TRBD1 (6 bases). CDR1 is SGHRS, CDR2 YFSETQ, per germline. The length of the CDR3 is 14 residues. V dropped 2 bases and J dropped 3 bases, with 11 bases sitting between them. The CDR3 DNA is TGCGCCAGCAGCTTTGGACAGCCTTACACTGAAGCTTTCTTT. Amino acids: CASSFGQPYTEAFF.

This clone was seen a few times. The chain uses TRBV5-5 and TRBJ2-3; D is ambiguous. CDR1 is SGHKS, CDR2 YYEKEE, per germline (reference sequence). V was clipped by 4 bases and J by 6 bases, with 9 bases between them. The CDR3 runs to 12 residues. CDR3 region: CASSTFEDTQYF. In nucleotides, the CDR3 is TGTGCCAGCAGCACCTTTGAGGATACGCAGTATTTT.

V usage is TRBV27 and J usage is TRBJ2-7; D is perhaps TRBD1 (5 bases). This CDR3 has 19 residues. V lost 0 bases and J lost 2, with 23 bases in between. Germline CDR1 and CDR2: MNHEY and SMNVEV (reference sequence). This CDR3 reads CASSLSAQGGHPEAYEQYF. The CDR3 DNA reads TGTGCCAGCAGTTTATCGGCCCAGGGTGGGCACCCAGAGGCCTACGAGCAGTACTTC.

Remarks on this clone: Relative to the germline gene, one junction end is altered; a read error may explain this. J is TRBJ2-3 and V is TRBV29-1; the match to TRBD2 covers 7 bases. From germline, CDR1 is SQVTM and CDR2 ANQGSEA. The CDR3 is 13 residues long. The CDR3 reads CSVEGRVADTQYF. The CDR3 nucleotides are TGCAGCGTGGAAGGGAGGGTCGCAGATACGCAGTATTTT.

The rearrangement uses TRBV5-1 and TRBJ1-1; D unclear. CDR1 and CDR2 from the germline V gene are SGHRS and YFSETQ. The V gene lost 5 bases and the J gene lost 2 bases, with 4 bases spanning the gap. CDR3 length: 11 residues. CDR3 loop: CASRYNTEAFF. The CDR3 DNA reads as TGCGCCAGCAGATATAACACTGAAGCTTTCTTT. The full variable domain, rest sourced from reference TRBV5-1 and TRBJ1-1, is KAGVTQTPRYLIKTRGQQVTLSCSPISGHRSVSWYQQTPGQGLQFLFEYFSETQRNKGNFPGRFSGRQFSNSRSEMNVSTLELGDSALYLCASRYNTEAFFGQGTRLTVV.

The chain employs TRBV18 and TRBJ1-5, with 7 bases matching TRBD1. The CDR3 is made up of 15 amino acids. Germline trimming cut 2 bases from V and 8 bases from J; bases unmatched to any gene: 9. The germline CDR1 and CDR2 sequences are KGHSH and LQKENI. CDR3 sequence: CASSPETGAVKPQHF. The CDR3, as DNA: TGTGCCAGCTCACCAGAAACAGGGGCAGTTAAGCCCCAGCATTTT.

The J gene is TRBJ2-2, the V gene TRBV28; 8 bases agree with TRBD2. Germline V gene lookup returns CDR1 MDHEN and CDR2 SYDVKM. The CDR3 is 17 residues long. V shed 8 bases and J 6 bases; nucleotides not matched to a gene: 17. This CDR3 is CASAPRTGGVPAGELFF. The CDR3 nucleotides read TGTGCCAGCGCGCCCAGAACGGGGGGGGTGCCGGCCGGGGAGCTGTTTTTT.

The J gene is TRBJ2-2, the V gene TRBV5-1, with 9 bases fitting TRBD1. The CDR3 covers 13 residues. Germline trimming cut 5 bases from V and 4 bases from J; bases unmatched to any gene: 0. In germline, CDR1 is SGHRS, CDR2 YFSETQ. The chain's CDR3 is CASRQGATGELFF. CDR3 bases: TGCGCCAGCAGACAGGGGGCCACCGGGGAGCTGTTTTTT.

The chain employs TRBV11-3 and TRBJ2-1; 8 positions agree with TRBD1. The ends lost 3 bases at V and 7 bases at J; junction bases unmatched: 8. This CDR3 is built from 15 residues. Per germline, CDR1 SGHNT and CDR2 YENEEA. The CDR3: CASSLGQATGNEQFF. The CDR3 nucleotides read TGTGCCAGCAGCTTGGGACAGGCCACGGGGAATGAGCAGTTCTTC.

The rearrangement joins TRBV5-1 to TRBJ2-1; 8 nucleotides match TRBD2. J was trimmed by 4 bases and V by 4 bases; bases with no gene match: 10. CDR1 SGHRS and CDR2 YFSETQ come from the germline V gene. This CDR3 has 16 amino acids. This chain's CDR3 is CASSTTAGDPYNEQFF. The CDR3 nucleotides read TGCGCCAGCAGCACAACAGCGGGAGACCCTTACAATGAGCAGTTCTTC.

Points on this clone: Other DNA sequences in this specimen translate into the identical CDR3. The rearrangement joins TRBV4-3 to TRBJ1-1; D may be TRBD1 (5 bases). The CDR3 contains 14 residues. The germline V and J ends were trimmed by 0 bases and 3 bases, with 8 bases remaining between them. Germline CDR1 and CDR2: LGHNA and YSLEER. This CDR3 is CASSQDRGDTEAFF. The DNA for the CDR3 is TGCGCCAGCAGCCAAGATCGGGGGGACACTGAAGCTTTCTTT.

The rearrangement uses TRBV5-1 and TRBJ2-3; 12 bases agree with TRBD2. V dropped 4 bases and J dropped 0; count of bases not matched to a gene: 3. The CDR3 has 16 residues. Germline CDR1 and CDR2: SGHRS and YFSETQ. The CDR3 sequence: CASSGGLAGSTDTQYF. The CDR3 nucleotides read TGCGCCAGCAGCGGGGGACTAGCGGGTAGCACAGATACGCAGTATTTT.